This TCR beta chain appears in the sequencing data of a study of cytomegalovirus exposure and HLA in healthy donors. The PCR ran on 60 Vbeta and 13 Jbeta primers. Produced via immunoSEQ multiplex PCR; TCRdb's table is partial and in-frame only. Of 100,000 to 120,000 clones in the sample, about 80% were seen once. CDR1 and CDR2 (germline): SGHRS, YFSETQ. V shed 0 bases, J shed 3 bases, and the junction held 5 bases outside the gene matches. The CDR3 is made up of 15 amino acids. The sample comprised PBMCs. This clonotype originated in a man under 40 in good health and CMV-seronegative. V usage is TRBV5-1 and J usage is TRBJ1-2; TRBD1 agrees at 7 bases. The CDR3 coding sequence is TGCGCCAGCAGCTTGGAGACAGGGCGGGACTATGGCTACACCTTC. Protein: CASSLETGRDYGYTF.